The rows below give T cell receptor beta chains drawn from one sample of a study of blood T cell repertoires in COVID-19. Repertoires were generated with immunoSEQ multiplex PCR, while TCRdb's copy carries only in-frame clones and drops some. Altogether approximately 300,000 clones are present, around 86% being singletons, with the ten largest covering 1%. The specimen was peripheral blood. Source of these receptors: a man aged 45-65 years with active or convalescent COVID-19. The CDR3 runs from the conserved cysteine through the conserved F or W. The D gene is left open where the match is weak. A row's size may be missing; if present it is once, few, many or a size class.

v_call	j_call	d_call	clone_size	cdr3_aa	cdr3_nt
TRBV6-6	TRBJ1-1	-	-	CASKGVEAFF	TGTGCCAGCAAGGGAGTTGAAGCTTTCTTT
TRBV2	TRBJ1-1	-	once	CASLLRQTLNTEAFF	TGTGCCAGCCTATTGAGGCAGACCCTGAACACTGAAGCTTTCTTT
TRBV30	TRBJ1-4	-	-	CAWSVSEKLFF	TGTGCCTGGAGTGTTAGTGAAAAACTGTTTTTT
TRBV18	TRBJ2-7	TRBD2	-	CASSPPSSGGYEQYF	TGTGCCAGCTCACCACCCTCTAGCGGGGGCTACGAGCAGTACTTC
TRBV7-6	TRBJ2-2	TRBD2	-	CASSRTSQANTGELFF	TGTGCCAGCAGTCGGACTAGCCAGGCGAACACCGGGGAGCTGTTTTTT
TRBV28	TRBJ1-2	-	once	CASSFGGYGYTF	TGTGCCAGCAGTTTTGGAGGTTATGGCTACACCTTC
TRBV30	TRBJ1-4	TRBD1	-	CAWSTSGQLNEKLFF	TGTGCCTGGAGCACCTCGGGACAGCTTAATGAAAAACTGTTTTTT
TRBV19	TRBJ2-5	TRBD2	-	CASSRDSGGTGWVGETQYF	TGTGCCAGTAGCCGGGACTCCGGGGGGACCGGTTGGGTCGGAGAGACCCAGTACTTC
TRBV30	TRBJ1-1	TRBD1	-	CAWRDRGGYNTEAFF	TGTGCCTGGAGGGACAGGGGAGGTTATAACACTGAAGCTTTCTTT
TRBV4-1	TRBJ2-3	-	-	CASSQGPTSYTQYF	TGCGCCAGCAGCCAAGGGCCGACTTCATATACGCAGTATTTT
TRBV6-5	TRBJ2-7	TRBD1	-	CASSSRDRPPYEQYF	TGTGCCAGCAGTTCCCGGGACAGACCACCCTACGAGCAGTACTTC
TRBV4-1	TRBJ1-2	-	-	CASSQEYRERSYGYTF	TGCGCCAGCAGCCAAGAGTACAGGGAAAGAAGCTATGGCTACACCTTC
TRBV28	TRBJ2-3	TRBD1	few	CASSLDRVGTHTQYF	TGTGCCAGCAGTTTGGACAGGGTGGGCACGCATACGCAGTATTTT
TRBV28	TRBJ1-2	-	-	CASSLDSGYGYTF	TGTGCCAGCAGTTTAGATTCCGGCTATGGCTACACCTTC
TRBV5-1	TRBJ2-5	TRBD2	few	CASSLGGLAGGDETQYF	TGCGCCAGCAGCTTGGGCGGACTAGCGGGAGGAGATGAGACCCAGTACTTC
TRBV7-9	TRBJ2-1	TRBD2	-	CASSLVLAGVSSYNEQFF	TGTGCCAGCAGCTTAGTACTAGCGGGGGTTAGCTCCTACAATGAGCAGTTCTTC
TRBV6-2/TRBV6-3	TRBJ2-7	-	-	CASSYPSGQYF	TGTGCCAGCAGTTACCCGTCAGGGCAGTACTTC
TRBV9	TRBJ1-3	-	-	CASSVAVSGNTIYF	TGTGCCAGCAGCGTAGCTGTGTCCGGAAACACCATATATTTT
TRBV2	TRBJ2-3	-	-	CASSALQYTDTQYF	TGTGCCAGCAGTGCCCTACAGTACACAGATACGCAGTATTTT
TRBV3-1/TRBV3-2	TRBJ2-1	-	-	CASSQDLLSPYNEQFF	TGTGCCAGCAGCCAAGATTTATTATCCCCCTACAATGAGCAGTTCTTC
TRBV11-1	TRBJ1-1	-	-	CASSSEGPGAFF	TGTGCCAGCAGCTCTGAGGGTCCGGGAGCTTTCTTT
TRBV19	TRBJ2-2	TRBD1	few	CASISWTGAAGELFF	TGTGCCAGTATCTCGTGGACAGGGGCAGCCGGGGAGCTGTTTTTT
TRBV28	TRBJ2-7	TRBD1	-	CASSRTGTASYEQYF	TGTGCCAGCAGCCGAACCGGGACAGCGTCCTACGAGCAGTACTTC
TRBV6-2/TRBV6-3	TRBJ2-7	TRBD1	-	CASSYPGQDGWYF	TGTGCCAGCAGTTACCCGGGACAGGACGGGTGGTACTTC
TRBV5-4	TRBJ2-2	TRBD1	once	CASSSPTGGDTGELFF	TGTGCCAGCAGCTCTCCGACAGGGGGGGACACCGGGGAGCTGTTTTTT
TRBV4-3	TRBJ1-5	-	-	CASSQEARGNNQPQHF	TGCGCCAGCAGCCAAGAAGCAAGAGGGAACAATCAGCCCCAGCATTTT
TRBV27	TRBJ2-7	TRBD1	-	CASKPRDRVQGYEQYF	TGTGCCAGCAAACCCCGGGACAGGGTACAGGGCTACGAGCAGTACTTC
TRBV19	TRBJ1-2	-	-	CASSMMGAGYGYTF	TGTGCCAGTAGTATGATGGGGGCTGGCTATGGCTACACCTTC
TRBV10-3	TRBJ2-1	-	-	CAISERDEQFF	TGTGCCATCAGTGAGCGAGATGAGCAGTTCTTC
TRBV5-1	TRBJ2-5	TRBD2	-	CASSPGTSEIETQYF	TGCGCCAGCAGCCCGGGGACTAGCGAGATTGAGACCCAGTACTTC
TRBV19	TRBJ2-4	TRBD2	-	CASSILVAGVKNIQYF	TGTGCCAGTAGTATCTTGGTAGCGGGAGTCAAAAACATTCAGTACTTC
TRBV12-3/TRBV12-4	TRBJ1-5	-	-	CASSFSGQPQHF	TGTGCCAGCAGCTTTAGTGGTCAGCCCCAGCATTTT
TRBV18	TRBJ1-3	-	few	CASSPGANSGNTIYF	TGTGCCAGCTCACCTGGGGCGAACTCTGGAAACACCATATATTTT
TRBV18	TRBJ1-5	-	-	CASSPTQREPQHF	TGTGCCAGCTCACCCACTCAGCGCGAGCCCCAGCATTTT
TRBV5-1	TRBJ2-1	TRBD2	-	CASRELAGPYNEQFF	TGCGCCAGCAGGGAACTAGCGGGTCCTTACAATGAGCAGTTCTTC
TRBV2	TRBJ1-4	TRBD1	-	CASSAGTANEKLFF	TGTGCCAGCAGTGCCGGGACAGCTAATGAAAAACTGTTTTTT
TRBV5-1	TRBJ1-1	-	-	CASSLIVRSQGHMDEAFF	TGCGCCAGCAGCTTAATTGTTAGATCACAGGGTCATATGGATGAAGCTTTCTTT
TRBV6-5	TRBJ2-7	TRBD1	-	CASRRTGAAYEQYF	TGTGCCAGCAGGAGGACAGGGGCTGCCTACGAGCAGTACTTC
TRBV5-1	TRBJ2-1	TRBD2	-	CASSPGLAGGLGNEQFF	TGCGCCAGCAGCCCGGGACTAGCGGGAGGCCTCGGGAATGAGCAGTTCTTC
TRBV18	TRBJ2-5	TRBD1	-	CASSPQTGGSETQYF	TGTGCCAGCTCACCCCAAACAGGGGGATCAGAGACCCAGTACTTC
TRBV2	TRBJ2-7	-	once	CASSERKAALYEQYF	TGTGCCAGCAGTGAGAGGAAGGCGGCCCTCTACGAGCAGTACTTC
TRBV30	TRBJ1-1	-	-	CAWSTTTGMLAFF	TGTGCCTGGAGTACGACAACAGGGATGTTAGCTTTCTTT
TRBV29-1	TRBJ2-3	-	-	CSVELQTDTQYF	TGCAGCGTTGAATTACAGACAGATACGCAGTATTTT
TRBV28	TRBJ1-3	-	-	CASTVLGSGNTIYF	TGTGCCAGCACAGTGTTAGGGAGTGGAAACACCATATATTTT
TRBV7-2	TRBJ1-1	TRBD1	few	CASSYSGGLNTEAFF	TGTGCCAGCAGCTACTCAGGGGGCTTGAACACTGAAGCTTTCTTT
TRBV4-2	TRBJ2-5	TRBD2	-	CASSQEGGGIVRETQYF	TGTGCCAGCAGCCAAGAAGGCGGGGGGATCGTTCGAGAGACCCAGTACTTC
TRBV5-4	TRBJ2-3	TRBD2	-	CASSLQTGGGDTQYF	TGTGCCAGCAGCTTACAGACCGGGGGGGGAGATACGCAGTATTTT
TRBV20-1	TRBJ2-3	-	-	CSASMRDTQYF	TGCAGTGCTAGTATGAGAGATACGCAGTATTTT
TRBV7-2	TRBJ1-2	-	-	CASSLGTTGYTF	TGTGCCAGCAGCTTGGGGACAACTGGCTACACCTTC
TRBV27	TRBJ1-1	TRBD1	-	CASSFDRQGLAFF	TGTGCCAGCAGTTTCGACCGACAGGGGCTGGCTTTCTTT
TRBV4-3	TRBJ2-7	TRBD2	once	CASSQGSGGGGEQYF	TGCGCCAGCAGCCAAGGATCGGGGGGGGGCGGCGAGCAGTACTTC
TRBV5-5	TRBJ1-6	TRBD1	-	CASSLQTGDSFSPLHF	TGTGCCAGCAGCTTGCAGACGGGGGACAGCTTCTCACCCCTCCACTTT
TRBV7-9	TRBJ2-1	-	-	CASSLVIAFEQFF	TGTGCCAGCAGCTTAGTGATAGCGTTCGAGCAGTTCTTC
TRBV5-1	TRBJ2-2	TRBD2	once	CASSLSLAGDTGELFF	TGCGCCAGCAGCTTGTCCCTAGCGGGGGACACCGGGGAGCTGTTTTTT
TRBV18	TRBJ1-1	-	-	CASSPWGGERNTEAFF	TGTGCCAGCTCACCGTGGGGAGGGGAGCGAAACACTGAAGCTTTCTTT
TRBV28	TRBJ2-2	-	-	CASRWSQGGTGELFF	TGTGCCAGCAGATGGTCCCAGGGTGGGACCGGGGAGCTGTTTTTT
TRBV19	TRBJ1-6	TRBD1	-	CASSPTGQGWYSPLHF	TGTGCCAGTAGTCCCACAGGACAGGGATGGTATTCACCCCTCCACTTT
TRBV10-3	TRBJ2-7	TRBD2	once	CAIMGWREGAYEQYF	TGTGCCATCATGGGGTGGCGGGAGGGCGCCTACGAGCAGTACTTC
TRBV7-2	TRBJ1-5	-	once	CASSLRTGISNQPQHF	TGTGCCAGCAGCCTACGTACAGGGATCAGCAATCAGCCCCAGCATTTT